This entry is about one T cell receptor (beta chain). CDR3 length: 15 amino acids. The germline V gene encodes CDR1 LNHDA and CDR2 SQIVND (reference sequence). The germline V and J ends were trimmed by 5 bases and 3 bases, with 13 bases remaining between them. The sample is drawn from a study of blood T cell repertoires in COVID-19. In the study overall: The study drew acute and convalescent COVID-19 samples from the United States, Italy and Spain. PBMCs, B-cell-depleted T cells, or T cells provided the cDNA or gDNA that made up the material.

In the source study's methods: How many nucleated cells were present was estimated from reference gene primer amplification. Sequenced by immunoSEQ multiplex PCR; TCRdb stores in-frame clones only, minus some. D and trimming come from the DNA, and the V and J calls and clone size come from that table. The table has roughly 200,000 clones, 65% to 85% seen once; the top ten hold under 30%. The chain employs TRBV19 and TRBJ1-4; no clear D. Input material: peripheral blood. The clonotype comes from a man aged 35-49 years with acute or convalescent COVID-19. CDR3 sequence: CASSPEVGPNEKLFF. CDR3 nucleotide sequence: TGTGCCAGTAGTCCAGAGGTCGGCCCTAATGAAAAACTGTTTTTT.